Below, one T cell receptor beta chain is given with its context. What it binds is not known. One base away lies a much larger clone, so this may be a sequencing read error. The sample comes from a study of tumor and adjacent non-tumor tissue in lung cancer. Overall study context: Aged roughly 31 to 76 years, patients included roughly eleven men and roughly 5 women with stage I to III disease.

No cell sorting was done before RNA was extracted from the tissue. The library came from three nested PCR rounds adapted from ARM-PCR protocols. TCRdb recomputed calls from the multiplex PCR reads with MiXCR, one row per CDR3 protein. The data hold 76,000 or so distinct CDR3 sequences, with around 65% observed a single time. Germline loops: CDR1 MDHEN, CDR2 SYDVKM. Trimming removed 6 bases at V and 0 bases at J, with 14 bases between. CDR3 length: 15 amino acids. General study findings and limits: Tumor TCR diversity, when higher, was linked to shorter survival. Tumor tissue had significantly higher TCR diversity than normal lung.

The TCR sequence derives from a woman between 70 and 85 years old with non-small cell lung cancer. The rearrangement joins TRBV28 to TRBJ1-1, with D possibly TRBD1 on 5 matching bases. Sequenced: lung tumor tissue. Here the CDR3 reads CASRVGGAMNTEAFF. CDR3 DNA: TGTGCCAGCAGAGTAGGAGGGGCAATGAACACTGAAGCTTTCTTT.